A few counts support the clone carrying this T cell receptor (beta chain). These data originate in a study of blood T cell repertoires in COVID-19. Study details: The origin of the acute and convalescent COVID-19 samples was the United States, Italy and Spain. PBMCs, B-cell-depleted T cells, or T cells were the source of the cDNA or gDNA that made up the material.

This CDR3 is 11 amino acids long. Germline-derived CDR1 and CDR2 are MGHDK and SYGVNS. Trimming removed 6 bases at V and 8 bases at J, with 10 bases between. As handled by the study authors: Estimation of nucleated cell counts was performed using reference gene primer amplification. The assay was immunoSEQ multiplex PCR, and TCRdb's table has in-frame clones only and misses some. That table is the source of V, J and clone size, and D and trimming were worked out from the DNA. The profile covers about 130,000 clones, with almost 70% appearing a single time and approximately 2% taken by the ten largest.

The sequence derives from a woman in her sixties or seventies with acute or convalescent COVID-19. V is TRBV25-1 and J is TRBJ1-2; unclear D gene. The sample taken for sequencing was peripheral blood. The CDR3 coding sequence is TGTGCCAGCAGGGAAGTCGGGGGCTACACCTTC. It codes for CASREVGGYTF.